These 11 T cell receptor beta chains were all obtained from the same sample, sequenced in a study of cytomegalovirus exposure and HLA in healthy donors. The PCR had 60 Vbeta and 13 Jbeta primers. The data were produced by immunoSEQ multiplex PCR, yet TCRdb's version contains in-frame clones alone and is incomplete. The profile shows around 200,000 clones, around 75% of them singletons. The specimen sequenced was PBMCs. Source of these receptors: a woman aged 25 to 39 in good health and CMV-seropositive.

This chain connects TRBV6-4 to TRBJ2-1; D unresolved. The CDR3 spans 16 residues. In germline, CDR1 is MRHNA, CDR2 SNTAGT. V was cut by 6 bases and J by 0 bases, with 15 bases left in between. DNA of the CDR3: TGTGCCAGCAGCCCCTCTCCCCCCAGCTCCTACAATGAGCAGTTCTTC. This gives the protein CASSPSPPSSYNEQFF.

The chain employs TRBV18 and TRBJ2-7, with 7 bases identical to TRBD1. Unmatched junction bases numbered 9, after V lost 4 bases and J lost 6 bases. Germline-derived CDR1 and CDR2 are KGHSH and LQKENI. The CDR3 totals 14 residues. The CDR3 spells CASSQGDSLTEQYF. The CDR3 nucleotides read TGTGCCAGCTCACAAGGGGACAGCCTCACCGAGCAGTACTTC. The full variable domain, its missing parts supplied by reference TRBV18 and TRBJ2-7, is NAGVMQNPRHLVRRRGQEARLRCSPMKGHSHVYWYRQLPEEGLKFMVYLQKENIIDESGMPKERFSAEFPKEGPSILRIQQVVRGDSAAYFCASSQGDSLTEQYFGPGTRLTVT.

J is TRBJ1-1 and V is TRBV6-5, with D tentatively TRBD1 (6 bases). The length of the CDR3 is 13 residues. Germline values: CDR1 MNHEY, CDR2 SVGAGI. Deletions cut 6 bases from V and 1 base from J, with 9 bases between. Here the CDR3 reads CASSLGQNTEAFF. The CDR3 coding sequence is TGTGCCAGCAGCCTGGGACAGAACACTGAAGCTTTCTTT.

This chain links TRBV27 with TRBJ1-1, with 9 bases that match TRBD1. V lost 3 bases, J lost 8 bases, and 7 bases stayed unmatched. CDR3 length: 14 amino acids. Looked up from germline, CDR1 is MNHEY and CDR2 is SMNVEV (reference sequence). The CDR3 loop is CASSFGDRAREAFF. The CDR3 DNA reads as TGTGCCAGCAGTTTTGGGGACAGGGCCCGGGAAGCTTTCTTT.

The chain employs TRBV12-5 and TRBJ2-1, with a possible D match to TRBD2 (7 bases). The CDR3 spans 18 residues. V lost 0 bases to trimming and J lost 0 bases, with 15 bases between them. Per the germline V gene, CDR1 is LGHNT and CDR2 is FRNRAP. DNA of the CDR3: TGTGCTAGTGGTTTGGTACTAGGGGGGGCGAGCTCCTACAATGAGCAGTTCTTC. It is translated as CASGLVLGGASSYNEQFF.

The V call is TRBV5-1, the J call TRBJ2-7, with 9 bases that match TRBD1. This CDR3 spans 14 amino acids. In germline, CDR1 is SGHRS, CDR2 YFSETQ. The junction had 6 bases not matched to a gene; V was cut back by 3 bases and J by 5 bases. CDR3 loop: CASSSGQGTNEQYF. The CDR3 DNA reads TGCGCCAGCAGCTCGGGACAGGGAACCAACGAGCAGTACTTC.

This clone was recorded a few times. The chain uses TRBV27 and TRBJ2-3, with D unresolved. CDR3 length: 14 amino acids. V shed 6 bases and J shed 2 bases, with 12 bases lying between them. Germline V gene sequence: CDR1 MNHEY, CDR2 SMNVEV (reference sequence). The DNA of the CDR3 is TGTGCCAGCAGGCAAAATATGGCCACAGATACGCAGTATTTT. Translated, it gives CASRQNMATDTQYF.

The chain couples TRBV20-1 to TRBJ2-1; perhaps TRBD1 as D (6 bases). CDR3 size: 11 residues. Germline V CDR1 and CDR2: DFQATT, SNEGSKA (reference sequence). Between the trimmed V and J ends, which lost 4 bases and 9 bases, there was a span of 10 bases. CDR3 nucleotides: TGCAGTGCTACTAGACAGGCTGAGCAGTTCTTC. Translating it yields CSATRQAEQFF.

This clone was seen once. The J gene is TRBJ2-7, the V gene TRBV7-8; 8 bases are shared with TRBD1. The CDR3 contains 12 residues. V trimming: 5 bases; J trimming: 5 bases; junction bases outside the gene matches: 2. CDR1 and CDR2 (germline): SGHVS, FQNEAQ. This chain's CDR3 is CASSPQGDEQYF. As DNA, the CDR3 is TGTGCCAGCAGCCCACAGGGGGACGAGCAGTACTTC. Combining the CDR3 with reference TRBV7-8 and TRBJ2-7 gives the whole variable domain GAGVSQSPRYKVAKRGQDVALRCDPISGHVSLFWYQQALGQGPEFLTYFQNEAQLDKSGLPSDRFFAERPEGSVSTLKIQRTQQEDSAVYLCASSPQGDEQYFGPGTRLTVT.

This sequence joins TRBV19 and TRBJ2-2; 7 bases line up with TRBD1. V shed 4 bases and J 6 bases; nucleotides not matched to a gene: 2. Germline values: CDR1 LNHDA, CDR2 SQIVND (reference sequence). CDR3 length equals 13 residues. The CDR3 loop reads CASSTTGSGELFF. Here the CDR3 DNA reads TGTGCCAGTAGTACGACAGGGTCCGGGGAGCTGTTTTTT.

The chain links TRBV29-1 to TRBJ2-7; 7 bases are shared with TRBD1. J was trimmed by 1 base and V by 6 bases; bases with no gene match: 3. Per germline, CDR1 SQVTM and CDR2 ANQGSEA. The CDR3 length is 12 residues. The CDR3 bases are TGCAGCGTCCCGGGACAGTCCTACGAGCAGTACTTC. Its protein is CSVPGQSYEQYF.